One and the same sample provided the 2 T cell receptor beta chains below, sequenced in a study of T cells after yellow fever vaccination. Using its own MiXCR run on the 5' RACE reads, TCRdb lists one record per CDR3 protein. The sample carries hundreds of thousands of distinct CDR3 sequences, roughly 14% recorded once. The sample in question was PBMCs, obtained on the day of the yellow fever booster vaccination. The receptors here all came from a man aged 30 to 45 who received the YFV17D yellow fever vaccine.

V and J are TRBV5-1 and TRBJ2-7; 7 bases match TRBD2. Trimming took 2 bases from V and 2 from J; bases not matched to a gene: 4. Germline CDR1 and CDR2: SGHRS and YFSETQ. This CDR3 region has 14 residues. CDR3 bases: TGCGCCAGCAGCTTTACTAGCGAGCCCTACGAGCAGTACTTC. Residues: CASSFTSEPYEQYF.

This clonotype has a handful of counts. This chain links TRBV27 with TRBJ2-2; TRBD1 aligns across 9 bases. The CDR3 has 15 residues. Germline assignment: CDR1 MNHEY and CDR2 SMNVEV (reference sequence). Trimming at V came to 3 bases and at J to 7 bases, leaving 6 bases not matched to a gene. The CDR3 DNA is TGTGCCAGCAGTTTCGGGACAGGGTATTACGGGGAGCTGTTTTTT. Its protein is CASSFGTGYYGELFF.